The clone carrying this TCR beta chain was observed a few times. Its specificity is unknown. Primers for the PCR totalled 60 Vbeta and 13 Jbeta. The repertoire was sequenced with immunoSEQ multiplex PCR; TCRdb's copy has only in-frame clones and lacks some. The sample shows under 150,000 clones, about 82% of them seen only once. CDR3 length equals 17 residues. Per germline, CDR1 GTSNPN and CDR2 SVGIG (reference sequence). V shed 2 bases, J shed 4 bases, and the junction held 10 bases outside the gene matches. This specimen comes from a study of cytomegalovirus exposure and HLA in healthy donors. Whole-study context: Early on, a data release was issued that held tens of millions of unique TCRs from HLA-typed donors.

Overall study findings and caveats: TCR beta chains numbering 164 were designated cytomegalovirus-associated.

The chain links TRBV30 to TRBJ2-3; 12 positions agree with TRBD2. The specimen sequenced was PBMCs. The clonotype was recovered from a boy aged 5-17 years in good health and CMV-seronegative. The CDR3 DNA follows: TGTGCCTGGAGTTCAGAGGCTAGCGGGAGGGCCTCAGATACGCAGTATTTT. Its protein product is CAWSSEASGRASDTQYF.